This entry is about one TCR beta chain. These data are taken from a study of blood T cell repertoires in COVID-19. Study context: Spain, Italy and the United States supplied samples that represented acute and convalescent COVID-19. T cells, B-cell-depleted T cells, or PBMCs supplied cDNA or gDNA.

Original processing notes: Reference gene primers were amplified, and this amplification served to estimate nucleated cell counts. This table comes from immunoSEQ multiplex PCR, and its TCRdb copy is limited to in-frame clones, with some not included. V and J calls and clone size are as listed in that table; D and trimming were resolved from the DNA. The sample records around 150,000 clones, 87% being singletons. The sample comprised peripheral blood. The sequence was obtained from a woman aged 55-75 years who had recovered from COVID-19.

CDR3 sequence reads: CASSWGPRDGSYEQYF. In nucleotides, the CDR3 is TGTGCCAGCAGTTGGGGGCCACGGGACGGGTCGTACGAGCAGTACTTC. The chain links TRBV28 to TRBJ2-7; the D gene is possibly TRBD1 (6 bases). In germline, CDR1 is MDHEN, CDR2 SYDVKM. This CDR3 region has 16 residues. Trimming cost V 4 bases and J 4 bases, with 20 bases left between them.